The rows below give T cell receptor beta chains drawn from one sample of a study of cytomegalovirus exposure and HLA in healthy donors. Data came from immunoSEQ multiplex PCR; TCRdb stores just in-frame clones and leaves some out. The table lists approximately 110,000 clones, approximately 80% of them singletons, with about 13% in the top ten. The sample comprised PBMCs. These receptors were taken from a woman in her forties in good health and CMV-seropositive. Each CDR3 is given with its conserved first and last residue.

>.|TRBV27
CASSLASGTYEQYF
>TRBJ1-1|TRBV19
CASSIVRGREAFF
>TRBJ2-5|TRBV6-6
CASSYSGTGDQETQYF
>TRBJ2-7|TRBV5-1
CASASGLPLSYEQYF
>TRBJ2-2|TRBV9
CASSVRGVGGELFF
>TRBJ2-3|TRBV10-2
CASYAGAIDTQYF
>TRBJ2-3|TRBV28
CASSLTSGSQADTQYF
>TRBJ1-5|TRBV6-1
CASSLGGDQPQHF
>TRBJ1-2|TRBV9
CASSVATGQGAIYYGYTF
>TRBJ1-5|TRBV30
CAWSNPGTSQPQHF
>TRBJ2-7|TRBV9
CASSVSVGGYTYEQYF